The T cell receptor beta chain under discussion was sequenced for a study of T cell changes during pregnancy in multiple sclerosis. Produced via immunoSEQ multiplex PCR; TCRdb's table is partial and in-frame only. The sample consists of around 68,000 clones, about nine tenths of them appearing once. Germline V gene data show CDR1 as SGHAT and CDR2 as FQNNGV. V dropped 6 bases and J dropped 4 bases, with 12 bases sitting between them. The CDR3 spans 13 residues. The V and J genes are TRBV11-2 and TRBJ1-2; perhaps TRBD1 as D (5 bases). The source was peripheral blood, collected in the third trimester of pregnancy. The sequence was collected from a female donor with multiple sclerosis, enrolled in a pregnancy study. The CDR3 here is CASSGGAGYGYTF. Written as DNA, the CDR3 is TGTGCCAGCAGTGGAGGGGCCGGCTATGGCTACACCTTC.